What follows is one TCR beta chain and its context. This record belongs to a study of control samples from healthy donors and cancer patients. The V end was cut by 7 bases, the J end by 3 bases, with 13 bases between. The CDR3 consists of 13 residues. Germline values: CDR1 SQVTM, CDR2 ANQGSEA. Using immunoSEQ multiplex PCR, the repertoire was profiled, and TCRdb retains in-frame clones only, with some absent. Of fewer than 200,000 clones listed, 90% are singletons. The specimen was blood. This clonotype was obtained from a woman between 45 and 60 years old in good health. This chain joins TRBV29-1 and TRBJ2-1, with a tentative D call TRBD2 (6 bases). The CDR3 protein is CSAPGVGYNEQFF. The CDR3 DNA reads TGCAGCGCCCCGGGAGTTGGCTACAATGAGCAGTTCTTC.